The 5 T cell receptor beta chains given below trace back to one sample, sequenced in a study of T cell changes during pregnancy in multiple sclerosis (dated by TCRdb to about 2019). Preparation of the library involved the immunoSEQ multiplex PCR assay. TCRdb took this table from immuneACCESS and kept in-frame rearrangements with V and J called. Such tables lack part of the clones; where checked against another copy, unresolved V genes explain under half of the gap, and the rest is unexplained. The sample table records some 90,000 clones; 92% of these occur just once. The top ten hold approximately 1.5% of the sample. Specimen: peripheral blood, collected in the first trimester of pregnancy. All receptors come from a female donor with multiple sclerosis, enrolled in a pregnancy study.

This chain joins TRBV7-6 and TRBJ2-1, with 12 positions matching TRBD2. The CDR3 length is 15 residues. Per germline, CDR1 SGHVS and CDR2 FNYEAQ. V shed 5 bases, J shed 8 bases, and the junction held 7 bases outside the gene matches. The DNA of the CDR3 is TGTGCCAGCAGCACACTAGCGGGAGGAGGCTATGAGCAGTTCTTC. It codes for CASSTLAGGGYEQFF.

In DNA, the CDR3 is TGTGCCAGCAGCCGACTAGCGGCCTACAATGAGCAGTTCTTC. Protein sequence: CASSRLAAYNEQFF. The rearrangement joins TRBV7-9 to TRBJ2-1; TRBD2 aligns across 9 bases. Germline V gene sequence: CDR1 SEHNR, CDR2 FQNEAQ (reference sequence). V trimming: 5 bases; J trimming: 2 bases; junction bases outside the gene matches: 1. CDR3 length: 14 amino acids.

This CDR3 is CASSLDGTTNEKLFF. CDR3 bases: TGCGCCAGCAGCTTGGACGGGACAACTAATGAAAAACTGTTTTTT. The V call is TRBV5-1, the J call TRBJ1-4; no reliable D call. CDR3 length: 15 residues. From germline, CDR1 is SGHRS and CDR2 YFSETQ. The V gene lost 0 bases and the J gene lost 0 bases, with 6 bases spanning the gap.

The rearrangement links TRBV6-5 to TRBJ2-2; 12 nucleotides agree with TRBD2. V lost 5 bases, J lost 4 bases, and 2 bases stayed unmatched. Germline loops: CDR1 MNHEY, CDR2 SVGAGI. The CDR3 loop spans 15 amino acids. For the CDR3, the DNA is TGTGCCAGCAGTGGACTAGCGGGAAGCACCGGGGAGCTGTTTTTT. Residues: CASSGLAGSTGELFF.

A remark on this clone: This CDR3 is also generated by other DNA sequences in the sample. The chain has TRBV27 and TRBJ2-7, with D uncertain. The germline V and J ends were trimmed by 4 bases and 1 base, with 2 bases remaining between them. Germline CDR1 and CDR2: MNHEY and SMNVEV (reference sequence). The CDR3 has 11 residues. CDR3 DNA: TGTGCCAGCAGTTCGTCCTACGAGCAGTACTTC. This gives the protein CASSSSYEQYF.